These 2 T cell receptor beta chains were sequenced from one sample in a study of T cell changes during pregnancy in multiple sclerosis. The protocol was immunoSEQ multiplex PCR, while the TCRdb copy is restricted to in-frame clones and leaves out a portion. The table lists approximately 88,000 clones, over 90% of them singletons. The sequencing used peripheral blood, collected in the third trimester of pregnancy. The receptors here all came from a female donor with multiple sclerosis, enrolled in a pregnancy study.

The chain combines TRBV19 with TRBJ2-1; 12 bases fit TRBD2. Trimming took 3 bases from V and 5 from J; bases not matched to a gene: 5. The length of the CDR3 is 16 residues. The germline V gene encodes CDR1 LNHDA and CDR2 SQIVND (reference sequence). The chain's CDR3 is CASSMLAGGPNNEQFF. The CDR3 DNA follows: TGTGCCAGTAGTATGCTAGCGGGAGGGCCGAACAATGAGCAGTTCTTC.

This chain connects TRBV5-1 to TRBJ2-5; D possibly corresponds to TRBD2 (6 bases). CDR1 and CDR2 (germline): SGHRS, YFSETQ. The V gene lost 1 base and the J gene lost 3 bases, with 10 bases spanning the gap. The CDR3 is 14 residues long. The CDR3 sequence: CASSLTGGEETQYF. The CDR3 DNA is TGCGCCAGCAGCTTGACGGGCGGGGAAGAGACCCAGTACTTC.